The next 30 T cell receptor beta chains were all read from a single sample in a study of breast tumors, draining lymph nodes, adjacent tissues (dated by TCRdb to 2016 to 2017). The lymph node samples were taken from the axillary draining lymph nodes of breast cancer patients. Library preparation was by multiplex PCR. The sequencer listed for this sample is Illumina HiSeq 2000. TCRdb trimmed public reads at Q25 via fastp, called clones via MiXCR and kept in-frame beta chains. Here each entry gathers all rows of one CDR3 protein and keeps the most common genes and DNA. Present in this sample are 150,000 to 200,000 distinct CDR3 sequences, roughly a third of which were seen just once. Around 4.5% of the sample rests with the top ten. Sequenced input: axillary lymph node tissue. The receptor source for this set is a female donor with breast cancer. Some clones in this sample may be carry-over from other donors' samples.

In its sample, this clonotype was seen many times. The chain links TRBV20-1 to TRBJ2-7, with D unclear. Per the germline V gene, CDR1 is DFQATT and CDR2 is SNEGSKA (reference sequence). CDR3 length: 12 residues. V lost 6 bases and J 5 bases, leaving 14 bases between the germline ends. This CDR3 reads CSARTENHEQYF. In nucleotides, the CDR3 is TGCAGTGCCCGCACGGAGAACCACGAGCAGTACTTC.

Ten or more counts support this clonotype. This chain links TRBV7-8 with TRBJ2-1; 7 bases are shared with TRBD2. V was pared by 5 bases and J by 2 bases, with 6 bases of the junction left unmatched. The CDR3 has 15 amino acids. The germline gives CDR1 SGHVS, CDR2 FQNEAQ. The CDR3 loop is CASSLTSPTYNEQFF. The CDR3 DNA follows: TGTGCCAGCAGCCTGACTAGCCCTACCTACAATGAGCAGTTCTTC. Based on the CDR3 plus reference TRBV7-8 and TRBJ2-1, the full variable domain is GAGVSQSPRYKVAKRGQDVALRCDPISGHVSLFWYQQALGQGPEFLTYFQNEAQLDKSGLPSDRFFAERPEGSVSTLKIQRTQQEDSAVYLCASSLTSPTYNEQFFGPGTRLTVL.

The table lists this clonotype with many counts. V usage is TRBV11-3 and J usage is TRBJ2-1; no firm D call. Germline V gene sequence: CDR1 SGHNT, CDR2 YENEEA. The V end lost 6 bases, the J end lost 5 bases, and 8 bases lay between the germline ends. The CDR3 is 12 residues long. The CDR3 reads CASSTTNNEQFF. CDR3 nucleotide sequence: TGTGCCAGCAGTACGACGAACAATGAGCAGTTCTTC.

The chain joins TRBV5-4 to TRBJ1-2, with 12 positions matching TRBD1. This CDR3 comprises 15 residues. CDR1 and CDR2 from the germline V gene are SGHNT and YYREEE (reference sequence). Unmatched junction bases numbered 9, after V lost 4 bases and J lost 8 bases. Written as DNA, the CDR3 is TGTGCCAGCAGCCTAAAAGGGACAGGGGGCGCCGGCTACACCTTC. Translating it yields CASSLKGTGGAGYTF.

This clonotype has at least ten counts. In DNA form, the CDR3 reads TGTGCCAGCAGCGTAAATCCCGGCTACGAGCAGTACTTC. It codes for CASSVNPGYEQYF. The chain employs TRBV9 and TRBJ2-7; the D is unclear. V lost 1 base and J lost 3, with 8 bases in between. The germline V gene encodes CDR1 SGDLS and CDR2 YYNGEE. The CDR3 consists of 13 residues.

In its sample, this clonotype was seen many times. The CDR3 loop is CASRRGPVNEQFF. The CDR3 DNA reads TGTGCCAGCAGACGGGGGCCGGTCAATGAGCAGTTCTTC. The rearrangement links TRBV6-6 to TRBJ2-1; TRBD1 or TRBD2 may be the D gene (6 bases each). The germline gives CDR1 MNHNY, CDR2 SVGAGI (reference sequence). The CDR3 has 13 residues. Deletions cut 6 bases from V and 6 bases from J, with 12 bases between.

The count of this clonotype is one. A much bigger clone sits one base away, suggesting this may be a read error. The J gene is TRBJ2-5, the V gene TRBV4-1, with D perhaps TRBD1 or TRBD2 (5 bases each). V was shortened by 3 bases and J by 5 bases, with 19 bases between the two germline ends. Germline V gene lookup returns CDR1 MGHRA and CDR2 YSYEKL. The CDR3 totals 16 residues. The CDR3 reads CASSHKPGRGSETQYF. The DNA of the CDR3 is TGCGCCAGCAGCCATAAACCGGGACGAGGCAGTGAGACCCAGTACTTC.

At least ten counts were recorded for this clonotype. The chain combines TRBV4-2 with TRBJ1-6, with a tentative D call TRBD1 (6 bases). CDR3 size: 15 residues. Germline V gene sequence: CDR1 LGHNA, CDR2 YNFKEQ. Trimming shortened V by 0 bases and J by 7 bases, and 10 bases separated the two germline ends. This chain's CDR3 is CASSQDQGRNSPLHF. CDR3 DNA sequence: TGTGCCAGCAGCCAAGACCAGGGGAGAAATTCACCCCTCCACTTT.

There are many counts of this clonotype. The CDR3 DNA is TGTGCCAGCAGCCAAGTAGGGGGGGCGCAGTACGAGCAGTACTTC. Protein: CASSQVGGAQYEQYF. The V call is TRBV14, the J call TRBJ2-7, with a weak D call TRBD2 (7 bases). CDR1 is SGHDN and CDR2 is FVKESK in the germline V gene. The CDR3 is made up of 15 amino acids. Trimming left V 1 base short and J 4 bases short, with 14 bases between.

This clonotype has a count of ten or more. The chain combines TRBV6-4 with TRBJ2-3, with 7 bases that match TRBD2. Trimming at V came to 6 bases and at J to 8 bases, leaving 11 bases not matched to a gene. Germline CDR1 is MRHNA and CDR2 is SNTAGT. The CDR3 is 14 amino acids. The CDR3 here is CASSPGGTDLTQYF. DNA of the CDR3: TGTGCCAGCAGCCCCGGGGGGACGGACCTTACGCAGTATTTT.

In its sample, this clonotype was seen a few times. The J gene is TRBJ1-3, the V gene TRBV6-1; D possibly corresponds to TRBD1 (5 bases). Germline V gene sequence: CDR1 MNHNS, CDR2 SASEGT. The CDR3 has 17 residues. The V end was cut by 6 bases, the J end by 0 bases, with 18 bases between. CDR3 nucleotides: TGTGCCAGCAGCAGGGTTAGCGCAGAACCCTCTGGAAACACCATATATTTT. As protein: CASSRVSAEPSGNTIYF.

The J gene is TRBJ2-5, the V gene TRBV20-1, with 9 bases that match TRBD2. After removal of 1 base from V and 5 bases from J, the junction contained 29 bases not matched to a gene. The CDR3 has 22 residues. Per the germline V gene, CDR1 is DFQATT and CDR2 is SNEGSKA (reference sequence). The CDR3 spells CSARGGRDKRRTSDCLSETQYF. The CDR3, as DNA: TGCAGTGCTAGAGGGGGGCGTGACAAAAGACGGACTAGCGATTGTCTTTCGGAGACCCAGTACTTC.

A few counts support this clonotype. A much larger clone lies one base from this, so it may be a read error. The CDR3 DNA reads as TGTGCCAGCAGCTTAGCCGAGGCAGGACCCTACGAGCAGCACTTC. Amino acids: CASSLAEAGPYEQHF. The chain joins TRBV7-2 to TRBJ2-7; D is ambiguous. Germline CDR1 and CDR2: SGHTA and FQGNSA. CDR3 length equals 15 residues. Drawing the rest from reference TRBV7-2 and TRBJ2-7, the complete variable domain is GAGVSQSPSNKVTEKGKDVELRCDPISGHTALYWYRQSLGQGLEFLIYFQGNSAPDKSGLPSDRFSAERTGGSVSTLTIQRTQQEDSAVYLCASSLAEAGPYEQHFGPGTRLTVT.

This clonotype is a singleton in its sample. This chain uses TRBV2 with TRBJ2-3; either TRBD1 or TRBD2 may fit D (6 bases each). V lost 7 bases and J 6 bases, leaving 14 bases between the germline ends. CDR1 is SNHLY and CDR2 is FYNNEI in the germline V gene. The CDR3 is 13 amino acids. DNA for the CDR3: TGTGCCAGCACGAGGGGGGTATCCGATACGCAGTATTTT. Translated: CASTRGVSDTQYF.

This chain joins TRBV7-2 and TRBJ2-5, with 8 bases that match TRBD1. Germline V lookup: CDR1 SGHTA, CDR2 FQGNSA. This CDR3 is built from 15 residues. The trim removed 5 bases at V and 5 bases at J, leaving 10 bases unmatched. The CDR3 DNA sequence: TGTGCCAGCAGCCCAGCCCAGGGGGCCGGGGAGACCCAGTACTTC. This gives the protein CASSPAQGAGETQYF. Complete variable domain (other parts from reference TRBV7-2 and TRBJ2-5): GAGVSQSPSNKVTEKGKDVELRCDPISGHTALYWYRQSLGQGLEFLIYFQGNSAPDKSGLPSDRFSAERTGGSVSTLTIQRTQQEDSAVYLCASSPAQGAGETQYFGPGTRLLVL.

A note on this clonotype: A much larger clone sits a single nucleotide away, making a read error possible. The J gene is TRBJ2-5, the V gene TRBV14, with D unclear. The CDR3 loop spans 13 amino acids. Germline V gene data show CDR1 as SGHDN and CDR2 as FVKESK. The CDR3 loop is CASYLKKEEAQYF. The CDR3 coding sequence is TGTGCCAGCTACCTCAAAAAAGAAGAGGCCCAGTACTTC. Full variable domain (remainder filled in from reference TRBV14 and TRBJ2-5): EAGVTQFPSHSVIEKGQTVTLRCDPISGHDNLYWYRRVMGKEIKFLLHFVKESKQDESGMPNNRFLAERTGGTYSTLKVQPAELEDSGVYFCASYLKKEEAQYFGPGTRLLVL.

With respect to this clonotype: The junction departs from the called germline gene at one end, perhaps through a read error. This sequence joins TRBV19 and TRBJ2-1, with TRBD2 identical over 7 bases. Germline V gene sequence: CDR1 LNHDA, CDR2 SQIVND (reference sequence). The CDR3 consists of 20 residues. This chain's CDR3 is CDSSIERARSFGGSYNEQFF. The CDR3 DNA follows: TGTGACAGTAGTATAGAGAGGGCCCGATCCTTCGGGGGGTCCTACAATGAGCAGTTCTTC.

The chain employs TRBV7-2 and TRBJ2-7; a possible D gene is TRBD1 (5 bases). Germline lookup yields CDR1 SGHTA and CDR2 FQGNSA. The CDR3 runs 15 residues. Deletions cut 0 bases from V and 7 bases from J, with 16 bases between. The DNA of the CDR3 is TGTGCCAGCAGCTTAGCTGAACAGGTCATTAGGGAGCAGTACTTC. This sequence encodes CASSLAEQVIREQYF. The complete variable domain, with remaining parts taken from reference TRBV7-2 and TRBJ2-7, reads GAGVSQSPSNKVTEKGKDVELRCDPISGHTALYWYRQSLGQGLEFLIYFQGNSAPDKSGLPSDRFSAERTGGSVSTLTIQRTQQEDSAVYLCASSLAEQVIREQYFGPGTRLTVT.

The gene calls are TRBV2 and TRBJ2-3, with 10 bases aligning to TRBD2. Germline CDR1 SNHLY, CDR2 FYNNEI. The CDR3 length is 16 residues. Trimming removed 7 bases from V and 3 bases from J; junction bases left unmatched: 10. This chain's CDR3 is CASKEIAGGLTDTQYF. CDR3 DNA sequence: TGTGCCAGCAAGGAAATAGCGGGAGGACTGACAGATACGCAGTATTTT.

The rearrangement links TRBV25-1 to TRBJ1-2, with 7 bases lining up with TRBD1. V gave up 5 bases and J gave up 2 bases; unmatched junction bases: 11. The CDR3 totals 16 residues. Per the germline V gene, CDR1 is MGHDK and CDR2 is SYGVNS. CDR3 protein: CASSTGPGQINYGYTF. The DNA of the CDR3 is TGTGCCAGCAGTACCGGTCCGGGACAGATAAACTATGGCTACACCTTC.

As concerns this clonotype: A much larger clone lies a single base off, so this may be a read error. The CDR3 spells CASSTRTGGVETQHF. The CDR3 DNA follows: TGTGCCAGCAGCACAAGGACAGGAGGAGTGGAGACCCAGCACTTC. The chain is built from TRBV7-6 and TRBJ2-5; 7 positions match TRBD1. This CDR3 comprises 15 residues. From germline, CDR1 is SGHVS and CDR2 FNYEAQ.

This clonotype was seen more than once but under ten times. V is TRBV10-3 and J is TRBJ1-1; possible D gene TRBD1, 5 bases. This CDR3 spans 13 amino acids. CDR1 is ENHRY and CDR2 is SYGVKD in the germline V gene. V was clipped by 7 bases and J by 3 bases, with 12 bases between them. Written as DNA, the CDR3 is TGTGCCATCACCTATCGGGGGGACACTGAAGCTTTCTTT. Translation: CAITYRGDTEAFF.

This clonotype was picked up a small number of times. The chain uses TRBV18 and TRBJ1-2; D perhaps matches TRBD1 (6 bases). CDR3 length: 14 amino acids. Trimming removed 0 bases at V and 3 bases at J, with 8 bases between. Germline values: CDR1 KGHSH, CDR2 LQKENI. CDR3 in amino acids: CASSPPSGDYGYTF. CDR3 nucleotide sequence: TGTGCCAGCTCACCACCTTCAGGGGACTATGGCTACACCTTC. The complete variable domain, with remaining parts taken from reference TRBV18 and TRBJ1-2, reads NAGVMQNPRHLVRRRGQEARLRCSPMKGHSHVYWYRQLPEEGLKFMVYLQKENIIDESGMPKERFSAEFPKEGPSILRIQQVVRGDSAAYFCASSPPSGDYGYTFGSGTRLTVV.

This clonotype appeared many times. The chain has TRBV19 and TRBJ2-2, with D tentatively TRBD1 (6 bases). CDR1 LNHDA and CDR2 SQIVND come from the germline V gene (reference sequence). The CDR3 consists of 16 residues. Between the trimmed V and J ends, which lost 1 base and 4 bases, there was a span of 13 bases. The CDR3, as DNA: TGTGCCAGTAGTATAGGGAAAGGGACAAGCACCGGGGAGCTGTTTTTT. This encodes CASSIGKGTSTGELFF.

With respect to this clonotype: A much larger clonotype is one base distant, so this may be a read error. This chain connects TRBV14 to TRBJ2-1; D possibly corresponds to TRBD2 (5 bases). The CDR3 is 14 amino acids. The germline V gene has CDR1 SGHDN and CDR2 FVKESK. The CDR3 coding sequence is TGTGCCAGCAGCCAAGCGGGGTACTACAATGAGCAGTCCTTC. This codes for CASSQAGYYNEQSF.

As to this clonotype: This may arise from a read error, as a much more abundant clone is one base away. The rearrangement uses TRBV6-2 or TRBV6-3 and TRBJ1-4; TRBD1 agrees at 11 bases. The CDR3 is made up of 15 amino acids. Looked up from germline, CDR1 is MNHEY and CDR2 is SVGEGT. Trimming took 0 bases from V and 10 from J; bases not matched to a gene: 4. CDR3 loop: CASSYSGTGGGKLFF. The DNA of the CDR3 is TGTGCCAGCAGTTACTCCGGGACAGGGGGTGGAAAACTGTTTTTT.

This rearrangement joins TRBV7-2 to TRBJ1-2, with a possible D match to TRBD1 (6 bases). The CDR3 has 13 residues. Germline assignment: CDR1 SGHTA and CDR2 FQGNSA. V was pared by 5 bases and J by 8 bases, with 15 bases between. The CDR3 sequence: CASSPNRAFGYTF. CDR3 in DNA: TGTGCCAGCAGCCCAAACAGGGCTTTCGGCTACACCTTC.

This rearrangement joins TRBV6-1 to TRBJ2-7; perhaps TRBD2 as D (6 bases). V was clipped by 2 bases and J by 1 base, with 18 bases between them. CDR1 MNHNS and CDR2 SASEGT come from the germline V gene. The CDR3 is made up of 17 amino acids. CDR3 nucleotides: TGTGCCAGCAGTGAAAGACCAGGTGGGCTAGCGTCCTACGAGCAGTACTTC. Translation gives CASSERPGGLASYEQYF.

This clonotype was counted ten times or more. CDR3 bases: TGTGCCAGTAGTTTCGACAGGGGGCTCTTTGGGGAGCTGTTTTTT. It codes for CASSFDRGLFGELFF. The chain has TRBV19 and TRBJ2-2; 10 bases fit TRBD1. Germline trimming cut 5 bases from V and 8 bases from J; bases unmatched to any gene: 8. Per germline, CDR1 LNHDA and CDR2 SQIVND (reference sequence). The CDR3 contains 15 residues.

This clonotype has ten or more counts. The chain links TRBV29-1 to TRBJ1-2; D not certain. Germline values: CDR1 SQVTM, CDR2 ANQGSEA. The CDR3 spans 11 residues. The V end was cut by 7 bases, the J end by 7 bases, with 13 bases between. DNA of the CDR3: TGCAGCGCTTTGAATAAAGGTGGCTACACCTTC. Amino acid sequence: CSALNKGGYTF.